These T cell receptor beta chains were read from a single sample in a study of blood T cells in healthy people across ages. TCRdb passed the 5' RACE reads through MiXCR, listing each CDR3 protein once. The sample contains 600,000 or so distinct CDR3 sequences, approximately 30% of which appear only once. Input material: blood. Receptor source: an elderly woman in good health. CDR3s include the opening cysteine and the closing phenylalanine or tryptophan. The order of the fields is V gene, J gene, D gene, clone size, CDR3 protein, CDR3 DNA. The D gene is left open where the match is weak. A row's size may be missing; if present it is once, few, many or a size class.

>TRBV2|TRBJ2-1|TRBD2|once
CVSSVHGPPSGGNNEQFF
TGTGTCAGCAGTGTCCACGGCCCCCCTAGCGGGGGGAACAATGAGCAGTTCTTC
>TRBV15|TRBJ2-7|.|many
CATSRDLGGGQYF
TGTGCCACCAGCAGAGATCTCGGGGGCGGCCAGTACTTC
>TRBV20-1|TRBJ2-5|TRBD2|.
CSANGGGSSYERYF
TGCAGTGCTAATGGCGGGGGTTCCTCCTACGAGCGGTACTTC
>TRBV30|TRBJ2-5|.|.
CARSASETQYF
TGTGCCAGGAGTGCCTCCGAGACCCAGTACTTC
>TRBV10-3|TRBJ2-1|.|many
CAISDYGRSDGFF
TGTGCCATCAGTGACTACGGACGGTCCGATGGGTTCTTC
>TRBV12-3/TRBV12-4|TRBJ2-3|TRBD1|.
CASSKKTGRRDTQYF
TGTGCCAGCAGTAAGAAGACAGGGCGGAGAGATACGCAGTATTTT
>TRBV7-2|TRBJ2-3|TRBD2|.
CASSFLGAGGGAPDTQYF
TGTGCCAGCAGCTTCCTAGGGGCGGGAGGTGGAGCCCCAGATACGCAGTATTTT
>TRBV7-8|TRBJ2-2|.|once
CASSQTSRARPTGELFF
TGTGCCAGCAGCCAAACGTCGCGGGCTCGGCCCACCGGGGAGCTGTTTTTT
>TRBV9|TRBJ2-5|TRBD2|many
CASSVDSGAMQETQYF
TGTGCCAGCAGCGTAGATAGCGGGGCGATGCAAGAGACCCAGTACTTC
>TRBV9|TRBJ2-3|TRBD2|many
CASSPELAGGRDTQYF
TGTGCCAGCAGCCCGGAATTAGCGGGGGGGCGAGATACGCAGTATTTT
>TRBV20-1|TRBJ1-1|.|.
CGASIQGLWNTEAFF
TGCGGTGCTAGTATCCAGGGATTATGGAACACTGAAGCTTTCTTT
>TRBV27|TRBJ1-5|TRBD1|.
CASSFGTGEGAQHF
TGTGCCAGCAGTTTTGGGACAGGGGAGGGGGCCCAGCATTTT
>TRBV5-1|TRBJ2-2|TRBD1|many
CASSLDRGAGTGELFF
TGCGCCAGCAGCTTGGACAGGGGGGCCGGGACCGGGGAGCTGTTTTTT
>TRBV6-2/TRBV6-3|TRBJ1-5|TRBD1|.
CASLGTGGYQPQHF
TGTGCCAGCCTTGGGACAGGGGGCTATCAGCCCCAGCATTTT
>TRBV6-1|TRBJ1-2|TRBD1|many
CASSETTGYGYTF
TGTGCCAGCAGTGAAACGACAGGGTATGGCTACACCTTC
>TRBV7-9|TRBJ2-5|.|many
CASSLSLGSQETQYF
TGTGCCAGCAGCTTATCGCTTGGGTCGCAAGAGACCCAGTACTTC
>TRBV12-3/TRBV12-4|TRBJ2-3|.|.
CASSFLGIMSADTQYF
TGTGCCAGCAGTTTTCTCGGAATTATGAGCGCAGATACGCAGTATTTT
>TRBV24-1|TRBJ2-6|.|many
CATSDSPVSRVSGANVLTF
TGTGCCACCAGTGATTCTCCAGTCTCGAGGGTTTCTGGGGCCAACGTCCTGACTTTC
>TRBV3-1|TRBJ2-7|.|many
CASSQLRTPYEQYF
TGTGCCAGCAGCCAACTCAGAACCCCCTACGAGCAGTACTTC
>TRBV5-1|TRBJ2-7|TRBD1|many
CASSSRGLLYEQYF
TGCGCCAGCAGCTCCAGGGGGCTCCTTTACGAGCAGTACTTC
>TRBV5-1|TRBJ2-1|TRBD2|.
CASSLNAGDYNEQFF
TGCGCCAGCAGCTTGAATGCGGGGGACTACAATGAGCAGTTCTTC
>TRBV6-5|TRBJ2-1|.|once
CAGRPSGAEGETQFF
TGTGCCGGCAGGCCCTCAGGAGCGGAGGGGGAGACCCAGTTCTTC
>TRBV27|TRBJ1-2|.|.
CASSLSAWDPANYGYTF
TGTGCCAGCAGTCTATCGGCTTGGGATCCAGCTAACTATGGCTACACCTTC
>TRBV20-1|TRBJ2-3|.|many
CSAIRVDGTDTQYF
TGCAGTGCTATCCGGGTGGACGGCACAGATACGCAGTATTTT
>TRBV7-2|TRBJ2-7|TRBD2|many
CASSLTGRRNEQYF
TGTGCCAGCAGCCTAACCGGGAGGCGAAACGAGCAGTACTTC
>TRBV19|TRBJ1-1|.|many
CASTQTVNTEAFF
TGTGCCAGTACCCAGACAGTGAACACTGAAGCTTTCTTT
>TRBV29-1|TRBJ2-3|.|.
CSVKGLAEGADTQYF
TGCAGCGTAAAGGGGCTAGCGGAGGGGGCGGATACGCAGTATTTT
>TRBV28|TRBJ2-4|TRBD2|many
CASSPGGAKNIQYF
TGCGCCAGCAGCCCCGGGGGGGCTAAAAACATTCAGTACTTC
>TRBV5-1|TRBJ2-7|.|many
CASSEHREQYF
TGCGCCAGCAGCGAGCACAGGGAGCAGTACTTC
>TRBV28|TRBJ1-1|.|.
CASSLSGRVGNTEAFF
TGTGCCAGCAGTTTATCTGGCAGGGTAGGGAACACTGAAGCTTTCTTT
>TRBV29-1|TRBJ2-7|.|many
CSVGGGPGEQYF
TGCAGCGTTGGAGGCGGGCCGGGCGAGCAGTACTTC
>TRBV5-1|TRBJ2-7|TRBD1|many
CASSLGQGIGEQYF
TGCGCCAGCAGCTTGGGACAGGGTATAGGCGAGCAGTACTTC
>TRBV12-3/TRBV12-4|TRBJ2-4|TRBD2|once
CASSSGGSRAKNIQYF
TGTGCCAGCAGTTCCGGGGGGAGCCGGGCCAAAAACATTCAGTACTTC
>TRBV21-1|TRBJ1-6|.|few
CASSKEFTPASPLHF
TGTGCCAGCAGCAAAGAATTTACCCCAGCTTCACCCCTCCACTTT
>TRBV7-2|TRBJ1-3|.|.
CASSLEGRADTIYF
TGTGCCAGCAGCCTCGAGGGTAGGGCGGACACCATATATTTT
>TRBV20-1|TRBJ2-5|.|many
CSAEGHKETQYF
TGCAGTGCTGAGGGACATAAGGAGACCCAGTACTTC
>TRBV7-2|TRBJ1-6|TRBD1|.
CASSLAQGVNSPLHF
TGTGCCAGCAGCTTAGCACAGGGGGTTAATTCACCCCTCCACTTT
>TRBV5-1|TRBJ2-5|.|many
CASSLVGASRQETQYF
TGCGCCAGCAGCTTGGTAGGGGCTAGCAGACAAGAGACCCAGTACTTC
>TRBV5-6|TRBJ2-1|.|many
CASSLGGIGSYNEQFF
TGTGCCAGCAGCTTGGGAGGGATTGGATCCTACAATGAGCAGTTCTTC
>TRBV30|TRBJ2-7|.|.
CAWSVRLYEQYF
TGTGCCTGGAGTGTACGCCTCTACGAGCAGTACTTC
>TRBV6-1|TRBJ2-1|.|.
CASSRGFQRGAVGEGINNEQFF
TGTGCCAGCAGTAGGGGTTTTCAGCGAGGGGCGGTGGGGGAAGGTATAAACAATGAGCAGTTCTTC
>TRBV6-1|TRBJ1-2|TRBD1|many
CASSVDRGFTYGYTF
TGTGCCAGCAGTGTGGACAGGGGGTTTACATATGGCTACACCTTC
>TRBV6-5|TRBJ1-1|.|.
CASSYGGVRTKAFF
TGTGCCAGCAGTTACGGGGGGGTTAGGACTAAAGCTTTCTTT
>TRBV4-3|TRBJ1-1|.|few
CASSQDRRRAEAFF
TGCGCCAGCAGCCAAGACAGGAGGAGAGCTGAAGCTTTCTTT
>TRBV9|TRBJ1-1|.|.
CASSVVPDFMSTEAFF
TGTGCCAGCAGCGTAGTCCCAGACTTCATGAGCACTGAAGCTTTCTTT
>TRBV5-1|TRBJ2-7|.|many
CASSPPLKAYEQYF
TGCGCCAGCAGCCCCCCTCTCAAGGCCTACGAGCAGTACTTC
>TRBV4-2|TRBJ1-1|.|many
CASSQDRGRRLNTEAFF
TGTGCCAGCAGCCAAGATCGGGGGAGGCGACTGAACACTGAAGCTTTCTTT
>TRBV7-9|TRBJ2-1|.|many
CASTLPGYNEQFF
TGTGCCAGCACCCTCCCCGGCTACAATGAGCAGTTCTTC
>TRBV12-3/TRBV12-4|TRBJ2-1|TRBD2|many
CASSSRVLAGGNYNEQFF
TGTGCCAGCAGTTCAAGGGTACTAGCGGGGGGGAACTACAATGAGCAGTTCTTC
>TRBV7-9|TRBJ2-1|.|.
CASSLTNSGEQFF
TGTGCCAGCAGCTTAACCAACTCCGGTGAGCAGTTCTTC
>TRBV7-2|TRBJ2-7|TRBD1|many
CASSPDRVYEQYF
TGTGCCAGCAGCCCTGACAGGGTCTACGAGCAGTACTTC
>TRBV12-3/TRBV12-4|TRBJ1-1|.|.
CAGSRSQGTEAFF
TGTGCCGGCAGTCGGTCTCAGGGCACTGAAGCTTTCTTT
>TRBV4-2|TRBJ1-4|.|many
CASSPAGRGEEEKLFF
TGTGCCAGCAGCCCGGCGGGCAGGGGCGAGGAGGAAAAACTGTTTTTT
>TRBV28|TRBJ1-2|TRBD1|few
CASSVQGGGGYTF
TGTGCCAGCAGTGTACAGGGGGGTGGTGGCTACACCTTC